The 6 T cell receptor beta chains in this list originate from one sample, sequenced in a study of shared clonotypes between healthy human individuals. Clones were read by immunoSEQ multiplex PCR, and TCRdb kept only the in-frame ones, dropping some. The table lists about 2,500,000 clones, around nine tenths of them singletons. Sequencing was carried out using naive CD4+ T cells sorted from blood. The subset here: CD45RA+ positively selected. The source of these receptors is a man aged 18 to 35 in good health.

The rearrangement uses TRBV5-4 and TRBJ2-3, with D unclear. There are 16 residues in the CDR3. Per germline, CDR1 SGHNT and CDR2 YYREEE (reference sequence). The V gene lost 1 base and the J gene lost 4 bases, with 16 bases spanning the gap. Here the CDR3 reads CASSLIGRPAPDTQYF. The CDR3 nucleotides read TGTGCCAGCAGCTTGATTGGGCGGCCAGCTCCAGATACGCAGTATTTT.

V usage is TRBV25-1 and J usage is TRBJ2-3, with 10 nucleotides matching TRBD2. Germline values: CDR1 MGHDK, CDR2 SYGVNS. Germline trimming cut 7 bases from V and 1 base from J; bases unmatched to any gene: 8. The CDR3 loop spans 16 amino acids. The CDR3 loop is CASTRSLAGGTDTQYF. CDR3 bases: TGTGCCAGCACCCGATCCCTAGCGGGGGGCACAGATACGCAGTATTTT. Full variable domain (remainder filled in from reference TRBV25-1 and TRBJ2-3): EADIYQTPRYLVIGTGKKITLECSQTMGHDKMYWYQQDPGMELHLIHYSYGVNSTEKGDLSSESTVSRIRTEHFPLTLESARPSHTSQYLCASTRSLAGGTDTQYFGPGTRLTVL.

V is TRBV4-1 and J is TRBJ2-2; 9 bases line up with TRBD2. Per germline, CDR1 MGHRA and CDR2 YSYEKL. The V segment lost 4 bases and the J segment 6 bases; nucleotides outside the gene matches: 6. The CDR3 is made up of 15 amino acids. The CDR3 region is CASSPWTSAAGELFF. The CDR3 bases are TGCGCCAGCAGCCCTTGGACTAGCGCGGCCGGGGAGCTGTTTTTT.

This chain joins TRBV6-5 and TRBJ1-6; TRBD1 matches at 8 bases. CDR3 length: 14 residues. Trimming removed 6 bases from V and 9 bases from J; junction bases left unmatched: 7. CDR1 is MNHEY and CDR2 is SVGAGI in the germline V gene. CDR3 nucleotides: TGTGCCAGCAGAATCGACAGGGGTGGTTCACCCCTCCACTTT. Encoded protein: CASRIDRGGSPLHF.

The chain uses TRBV9 and TRBJ2-3, with 9 bases identical to TRBD1. The CDR3 has 17 amino acids. V gave up 2 bases and J gave up 3 bases; unmatched junction bases: 10. Germline lookup yields CDR1 SGDLS and CDR2 YYNGEE. The DNA for the CDR3 is TGTGCCAGCAGCGTGGGAAACTTACAGGGGGCTACAGATACGCAGTATTTT. The encoded protein is CASSVGNLQGATDTQYF.

This clone was recorded once. This chain links TRBV11-2 with TRBJ2-2, with TRBD2 identical over 9 bases. Per the germline V gene, CDR1 is SGHAT and CDR2 is FQNNGV. This CDR3 is built from 17 residues. V was pared by 2 bases and J by 6 bases, with 10 bases of the junction left unmatched. The CDR3 bases are TGTGCCAGCAGCTTAATGGGCGGGAGGGCCTTCCCCGGGGAGCTGTTTTTT. Protein: CASSLMGGRAFPGELFF.